Listed below are T cell receptor beta chains from one sample, sequenced in a study of identifying expanded T cells in peripheral blood. Data came from immunoSEQ multiplex PCR; TCRdb stores just in-frame clones and leaves some out. This sample has about 130,000 clones, with 86% found just once. Sample: blood. The receptor set was obtained from a person between 18 and 75 years old in good health. The CDR3 runs from the conserved cysteine through the conserved F or W. Each record gives: clone size, J gene, D gene, V gene, CDR3 DNA, CDR3 protein. The D gene is left open where the match is weak. The listing skips clone size in some rows; elsewhere it reads once, few, many or a size class.

>-|TRBJ2-7|TRBD2|TRBV11-2
TGTGCCAGCAGCTCCCGGACTAGCGGCGCCTACGAGCAGTACTTC
CASSSRTSGAYEQYF
>-|TRBJ2-2|-|TRBV10-3
TGTGCCATCAGTGAGTCTGGACCCGGGGAGCTGTTTTTT
CAISESGPGELFF
>-|TRBJ2-1|-|TRBV29-1
TGCAGCCCGGCCGGGAAACCCTACAATGAGCAGTTCTTC
CSPAGKPYNEQFF
>once|TRBJ2-7|-|TRBV5-1
TGCGCCAGCAGCATCGGACGGACAGACTCAACCTACGAGCAGTACTTC
CASSIGRTDSTYEQYF
>once|TRBJ1-2|-|TRBV6-1
TGTGCCAGCAGCGTGCAGGTCGGGGATGGCTACACCTTC
CASSVQVGDGYTF
>-|TRBJ2-2|-|TRBV10-3
TGTGCCATCAGTGATGTCGGGGAGCTGTTTTTT
CAISDVGELFF
>once|TRBJ2-3|-|TRBV7-9
TGTGCCAGCAGCTCCTCGCACACAGATACGCAGTATTTT
CASSSSHTDTQYF
>few|TRBJ1-2|-|TRBV2
TGTGCCAGCAGGGCCTTCATCAGCGGCTATGGCTACACCTTC
CASRAFISGYGYTF
>-|TRBJ2-5|TRBD2|TRBV28
TGTGCCAGCCTTCCGACTAGCGGGAGATCGGAGACCCAGTACTTC
CASLPTSGRSETQYF
>-|TRBJ1-2|-|TRBV7-6
TGTGCCAGCAGCTTAGAATTCGGAATCTATGGCTACACCTTC
CASSLEFGIYGYTF
>-|TRBJ2-5|-|TRBV6-5
TGTGCCAGCAGTTACTCAGGTCAAGGAGAGACCCAGTACTTC
CASSYSGQGETQYF
>-|TRBJ2-1|-|TRBV5-4
TGTGCCAGCAGCTTGACCTTATACAATGAGCAGTTCTTC
CASSLTLYNEQFF
>-|TRBJ2-3|TRBD2|TRBV5-1
TGCGCCAGCAGCTCTGGACTAGCGGGGGGGAAACTCACAGATACGCAGTATTTT
CASSSGLAGGKLTDTQYF
>few|TRBJ1-3|-|TRBV14
TGTGCCAGCAGCCAGGGACTCTCTGGAAACACCATATATTTT
CASSQGLSGNTIYF
>-|TRBJ2-5|-|TRBV27
TGTGCCAGCAGTTTATCGGGCACCTACCAAGAGACCCAGTACTTC
CASSLSGTYQETQYF
>few|TRBJ2-7|TRBD1|TRBV9
TGTGCCAGCAGCGTTCGGACAGGACTTACCTACGAGCAGTACTTC
CASSVRTGLTYEQYF
>-|TRBJ2-1|TRBD1|TRBV7-9
TGTGCCAGCACCCCAGTACCCACAGGGGGCATTTTTGAGCAGTTCTTC
CASTPVPTGGIFEQFF
>-|TRBJ2-2|TRBD1|TRBV5-4
TGTGCCAGCAGCTATACCCAGGGGGCGAGGAGGACCGGGGAGCTGTTTTTT
CASSYTQGARRTGELFF
>-|TRBJ1-1|-|TRBV7-8
TGTGCCAGCAGCAGCGGGCCTAACACTGAAGCTTTCTTT
CASSSGPNTEAFF
>-|TRBJ1-1|-|TRBV9
TGTGCCAGCAGCGTTATGGGGGGGCGCGGCACTGAAGCTTTCTTT
CASSVMGGRGTEAFF
>-|TRBJ1-1|-|TRBV5-4
TGTGCCAGCAGCTCACCACTAGGGACTGCCCCTGAAGGGAAAGCTTTCTTT
CASSSPLGTAPEGKAFF
>-|TRBJ2-1|TRBD2|TRBV19
TGTGCCAGTAGTCAGACTAGCGGGGGATCCTACAATGAGCAGTTCTTC
CASSQTSGGSYNEQFF
>-|TRBJ2-3|TRBD1|TRBV9
TGTGCCAGCAGCGTAGGATTGGGACAGGTTAGCACAGATACGCAGTATTTT
CASSVGLGQVSTDTQYF
>-|TRBJ2-7|TRBD1|TRBV5-1
TGCGCCAGCAGCTTCAGTTCCGGGACAGGGGGCGAGCAGTACTTC
CASSFSSGTGGEQYF
>-|TRBJ2-3|-|TRBV29-1
TGCAGCGTTAGGGACGATACGCAGTATTTT
CSVRDDTQYF
>-|TRBJ1-1|-|TRBV7-3
TGTGCCAGCAGCTTTCAGGGTCCCACTGAAGCTTTCTTT
CASSFQGPTEAFF
>-|TRBJ2-7|TRBD2|TRBV7-9
TGTGCCAGCCGGGGGGGAGCCTACGAGCAGTACTTC
CASRGGAYEQYF
>-|TRBJ1-5|-|TRBV12-5
TGTGCTAGTGGTTCCGAGGACCGTCAGCCCCAGCATTTT
CASGSEDRQPQHF
>-|TRBJ1-1|-|TRBV4-3
TGCGCCAGCAGCCAAGAAGCCGGGTGGGACACTGAAGCTTTCTTT
CASSQEAGWDTEAFF
>-|TRBJ1-4|-|TRBV6-1
TGTGCCAGCATGGTCTCGCTGGGTGAAAAACTGTTTTTT
CASMVSLGEKLFF
>-|TRBJ1-1|TRBD1|TRBV4-2
TGTGCCAGCAGCCAAGAAAGACAGGGGGCTGGGCGGACTGAAGCTTTCTTT
CASSQERQGAGRTEAFF
>-|TRBJ1-5|-|TRBV6-1
TGTGCCAGCAGTGAAGGAAAGGGGACACGCAATCAGCCCCAGCATTTT
CASSEGKGTRNQPQHF
>-|TRBJ1-1|-|TRBV21-1
TGTGCCAGCAGCCTAGGGACGGGGAACACTGAAGCTTTCTTT
CASSLGTGNTEAFF
>-|TRBJ2-3|TRBD1|TRBV30
TGTGCCTGGAGCGGACAGGATGTCACAGATACGCAGTATTTT
CAWSGQDVTDTQYF
>-|TRBJ2-1|-|TRBV7-3
TGTGCCAGCAGCTTAACCCCGGCCGTGGTGGGCGATGAGCAGTTCTTC
CASSLTPAVVGDEQFF
>-|TRBJ1-6|TRBD1|TRBV7-8
TGTGCCAGCAGTCAGGGGGGGTTTTTGGGGAGACCCCTCCACTTT
CASSQGGFLGRPLHF
>-|TRBJ1-5|-|TRBV5-1
TGCGCCAGCAGCCCCGGGGGGTATAGCAATCAGCCCCAGCATTTT
CASSPGGYSNQPQHF
>-|TRBJ2-7|-|TRBV27
TGTGCCAGCAGTCCGGCTGGGTTCGAGCAGTACTTC
CASSPAGFEQYF
>-|TRBJ2-2|TRBD2|TRBV19
TGTGCCAGTAGTGAGGGACTAGCGTCCGGGGAGCTGTTTTTT
CASSEGLASGELFF
>-|TRBJ1-2|TRBD1|TRBV5-1
TGCGCCAGCAGCTTGGTATCGGGACAGGGGAAAAATGGCTACACCTTC
CASSLVSGQGKNGYTF
>-|TRBJ1-3|-|TRBV11-3
TGTGCCAGCAGCCGACAACACGGACAGTTGGGAAACACCATATATTTT
CASSRQHGQLGNTIYF
>-|TRBJ2-1|-|TRBV9
TGTGCCAGCAGCACCCGACCAGACAATGAGCAGTTCTTC
CASSTRPDNEQFF
>-|TRBJ2-7|-|TRBV29-1
TGCAGCGTAGATAACGGGGAGCAGTACTTC
CSVDNGEQYF
>-|TRBJ1-2|-|TRBV7-9
TGTGCCAGCAGCTTCCGCCCGACGGAATATGGCTACACCTTC
CASSFRPTEYGYTF
>-|TRBJ2-3|-|TRBV30
TGTGCGTACGGGGTGGCCGATACGCAGTATTTT
CAYGVADTQYF
>-|TRBJ1-5|-|TRBV27
TGTGCCAGCAGTTTCCAAGGGGGACAGCCCCAGCATTTT
CASSFQGGQPQHF
>-|TRBJ2-1|-|TRBV29-1
TGCAGCTCTCAAGACAATGAGCAGTTCTTC
CSSQDNEQFF
>once|TRBJ2-7|-|TRBV2
TGTGCCAGCAGTGAACCTCGGGCGGTCATTTCCTACGAGCAGTACTTC
CASSEPRAVISYEQYF
>-|TRBJ1-2|-|TRBV7-3
TGTGCCAGCAGCTTCGCTTGGGGGGGCGCTTCGGGCGGCTACACCTTC
CASSFAWGGASGGYTF
>few|TRBJ2-2|TRBD1|TRBV7-3
TGTGCCAGCAGCTCGGACAGGGTGGGCACCGGGGAGCTGTTTTTT
CASSSDRVGTGELFF
>-|TRBJ1-5|-|TRBV7-9
TGTGCCAGCAGCTCTCAGGGGAATAGCAATCAGCCCCAGCATTTT
CASSSQGNSNQPQHF
>-|TRBJ2-1|TRBD1|TRBV28
TGTGCCAGCATCGGCGACAGGGGGCTGCGGGATGGGTACAATGAGCAGTTCTTC
CASIGDRGLRDGYNEQFF
>-|TRBJ2-3|-|TRBV7-3
TGTGCCAGCAGCATGTATAGCGGCAGCGGAACAGATACGCAGTATTTT
CASSMYSGSGTDTQYF